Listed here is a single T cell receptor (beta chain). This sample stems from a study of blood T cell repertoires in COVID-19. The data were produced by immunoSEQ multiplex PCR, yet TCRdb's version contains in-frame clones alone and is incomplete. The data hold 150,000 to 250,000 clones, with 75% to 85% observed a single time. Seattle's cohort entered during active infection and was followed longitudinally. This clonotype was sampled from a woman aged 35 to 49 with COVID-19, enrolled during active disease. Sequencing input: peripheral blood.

The CDR3 sequence is CASSTGTTNTGELFF. CDR3 nucleotide sequence: TGCGCCAGCAGCACCGGGACTACGAACACCGGGGAGCTGTTTTTT. V usage is TRBV5-1 and J usage is TRBJ2-2; 7 bases agree with TRBD2. Germline V gene sequence: CDR1 SGHRS, CDR2 YFSETQ. The CDR3 sequence is 15 residues long. The V and J ends lost 4 bases and 0 bases, in that order; junction bases with no gene match: 3.